These T cell receptor beta chains were read from a single sample in a study of blood T cell repertoires in COVID-19. TCRdb's copy holds only in-frame clones and misses some; the assay was immunoSEQ multiplex PCR. Altogether about 140,000 clones are present, about 77% being singletons, with the ten largest covering around 9.5%. The sequencing input was peripheral blood. The origin of the receptors is a woman between 45 and 65 years old with active or convalescent COVID-19. The CDR3 runs from the conserved cysteine through the conserved F or W. The order of the fields is clone size, D gene, J gene, V gene, CDR3 protein, CDR3 DNA. D genes are given only for firm matches. A clone size is listed for some rows: how often the clone was seen (once, few, many), or a class if it is expanded.

>NA|NA|TRBJ2-1|TRBV5-6
CASSSLDARGEQFF
TGTGCCAGCAGCTCCCTCGACGCCAGAGGGGAGCAGTTCTTC
>NA|NA|TRBJ2-4|TRBV18
CASSLSAQGPKNIQYF
TGTGCCAGCTCGCTGAGCGCACAGGGACCCAAAAACATTCAGTACTTC
>NA|TRBD2|TRBJ2-7|TRBV29-1
CSVDSSGASYEQYF
TGCAGCGTTGATTCTAGCGGGGCCTCCTACGAGCAGTACTTC
>NA|TRBD1|TRBJ1-1|TRBV6-5
CASSPQGDGYEAFF
TGTGCCAGCAGTCCACAGGGGGACGGCTATGAAGCTTTCTTT
>once|TRBD2|TRBJ2-3|TRBV7-3
CASSFRLAGGTDTQYF
TGTGCCAGCAGCTTCCGGCTGGCGGGGGGCACAGATACGCAGTATTTT
>NA|TRBD1|TRBJ1-2|TRBV28
CASSDRGTGKGYGYTF
TGTGCCAGCAGCGACCGTGGGACAGGGAAGGGTTATGGCTACACCTTC
>few|TRBD2|TRBJ2-1|TRBV19
CASSIEGSSGEFSSYNEQFF
TGTGCCAGTAGTATTGAGGGTTCTAGCGGGGAATTTAGCTCCTACAATGAGCAGTTCTTC
>NA|NA|TRBJ2-1|TRBV3-1/TRBV3-2
CASSVTLRQSNEQFF
TGTGCCAGCAGCGTTACCCTTAGACAGAGTAATGAGCAGTTCTTC
>NA|NA|TRBJ2-7|TRBV28
CASSPPSARRYEQYF
TGTGCCAGCAGTCCCCCAAGTGCGCGGCGCTACGAGCAGTACTTC
>NA|TRBD2|TRBJ2-1|TRBV7-3
CASSSGGLASYNEQFF
TGTGCCAGCAGCTCCGGGGGACTAGCGTCCTACAATGAGCAGTTCTTC
>NA|NA|TRBJ1-6|TRBV6-5
CASSYRGGSPLHF
TGTGCCAGCAGTTACAGAGGAGGCTCACCCCTCCACTTT
>NA|TRBD2|TRBJ2-2|TRBV20-1
CSASSTSGRTGELFF
TGCAGTGCTAGTAGTACTAGCGGGCGCACCGGGGAGCTGTTTTTT
>NA|NA|TRBJ2-5|TRBV7-9
CASSPDTQETQYF
TGTGCCAGCAGCCCGGACACCCAAGAGACCCAGTACTTC
>NA|TRBD1|TRBJ1-6|TRBV30
CAWKGQTASPLHF
TGTGCCTGGAAGGGACAGACAGCTTCACCCCTCCACTTT
>NA|TRBD2|TRBJ2-2|TRBV18
CASSPLSREGLAGELFF
TGTGCCAGCTCACCGCTCTCGCGGGAGGGCCTCGCCGGGGAGCTGTTTTTT
>NA|NA|TRBJ1-5|TRBV2
CASSSAGPHNQPQHF
TGTGCCAGCAGTTCGGCGGGGCCACACAATCAGCCCCAGCATTTT
>NA|NA|TRBJ1-3|TRBV19
CASGLTFTGYLSGNTIYF
TGTGCCAGTGGGCTAACCTTTACAGGGTACCTCTCTGGAAACACCATATATTTT
>NA|NA|TRBJ1-1|TRBV27
CASSSQQVVSTEAFF
TGTGCCAGCAGTTCTCAACAGGTAGTAAGCACTGAAGCTTTCTTT
>NA|TRBD1|TRBJ1-6|TRBV2
CASSGTGVISDNSPLHF
TGTGCCAGCAGTGGGACAGGGGTTATCAGCGATAATTCACCCCTCCACTTT
>NA|TRBD1|TRBJ1-2|TRBV11-2
CASSLGQRFYGYTF
TGTGCCAGCAGCTTGGGACAGCGATTCTATGGCTACACCTTC
>NA|TRBD1|TRBJ1-6|TRBV30
CAWSKGANSPLHF
TGTGCCTGGAGTAAGGGGGCGAATTCACCCCTCCACTTT
>NA|TRBD1|TRBJ1-2|TRBV27
CASSLKAGQGRDYGYTF
TGTGCCAGCAGCCTAAAGGCGGGACAGGGGCGCGACTATGGCTACACCTTC
>NA|NA|TRBJ2-1|TRBV7-8
CASSLAGSTEFF
TGTGCCAGCAGCTTAGCCGGGTCTACGGAGTTCTTC
>NA|TRBD1|TRBJ2-7|TRBV4-2
CASSQVHRGRGEQYF
TGTGCCAGCAGCCAAGTTCACAGGGGGCGAGGGGAGCAGTACTTC
>NA|NA|TRBJ1-5|TRBV4-2
CASSQGTVNQPQHF
TGTGCCAGCAGCCAAGGGACAGTCAATCAGCCCCAGCATTTT
>NA|TRBD1|TRBJ1-2|TRBV30
CAWSGDRGGGYTF
TGTGCCTGGAGCGGGGACAGGGGGGGCGGCTACACCTTC
>NA|TRBD2|TRBJ2-5|TRBV10-3
CAISGTSGQETQYF
TGTGCCATCAGTGGGACTAGCGGGCAAGAGACCCAGTACTTC
>NA|NA|TRBJ1-1|TRBV27
CASSPRGWTEAFF
TGTGCCAGCAGTCCCCGAGGGTGGACTGAAGCTTTCTTT
>NA|TRBD2|TRBJ2-5|TRBV7-2
CASSLVGGGAQETQYF
TGTGCCAGCAGCTTAGTTGGCGGGGGGGCCCAAGAGACCCAGTACTTC
>NA|TRBD2|TRBJ2-7|TRBV7-9
CASSPTGIAGSYEQYF
TGTGCCAGCAGCCCGACGGGGATAGCGGGGTCCTACGAGCAGTACTTC
>NA|TRBD1|TRBJ2-2|TRBV5-1
CASSPWDRGDTGELFF
TGCGCCAGCAGCCCATGGGACAGGGGCGACACCGGGGAGCTGTTTTTT
>NA|TRBD1|TRBJ2-7|TRBV6-6
CASSRGQGVTYEQYF
TGTGCCAGCAGCAGGGGACAGGGAGTCACCTACGAGCAGTACTTC
>NA|NA|TRBJ1-1|TRBV5-1
CASSLGGGVEAFF
TGCGCCAGCAGCTTGGGGGGCGGGGTAGAAGCTTTCTTT
>NA|NA|TRBJ2-1|TRBV19
CASRNLGQGSTNEQFF
TGTGCCAGTCGGAATCTGGGGCAGGGCTCGACCAATGAGCAGTTCTTC
>NA|TRBD2|TRBJ2-1|TRBV5-1
CASGTSGGPDEQFF
TGCGCCAGCGGGACTAGCGGGGGGCCTGATGAGCAGTTCTTC
>NA|TRBD2|TRBJ2-1|TRBV27
CASSFASGSPYNEQFF
TGTGCCAGCAGTTTTGCGAGCGGGAGCCCCTACAATGAGCAGTTCTTC
>few|NA|TRBJ1-1|TRBV9
CASSVGITRENTEAFF
TGTGCCAGCAGCGTAGGTATAACTCGTGAGAACACTGAAGCTTTCTTT
>NA|NA|TRBJ2-7|TRBV24-1
CATSETGTYEQYF
TGTGCCACCAGTGAAACAGGGACCTACGAGCAGTACTTC
>once|TRBD2|TRBJ2-2|TRBV19
CASSIRLAGVILVPNTGELFF
TGTGCCAGTAGTATAAGGCTAGCGGGAGTTATTTTGGTTCCCAACACCGGGGAGCTGTTTTTT
>NA|NA|TRBJ2-1|TRBV5-1
CASSLQAVPGYNEQFF
TGCGCCAGCAGCTTACAGGCCGTCCCCGGTTACAATGAGCAGTTCTTC
>few|NA|TRBJ2-7|TRBV7-2
CASSFSLQGNEQYF
TGTGCCAGCAGCTTTAGCCTACAGGGAAACGAGCAGTACTTC
>NA|NA|TRBJ2-7|TRBV28
CASSSAGSEQYF
TGTGCCAGCAGTTCTGCCGGGAGCGAGCAGTACTTC
>NA|TRBD1|TRBJ2-3|TRBV4-2
CASSRQGAPDTQYF
TGTGCCAGCAGTCGACAGGGGGCCCCAGATACGCAGTATTTT
>few|NA|TRBJ1-2|TRBV6-6
CASSNGQKFYGYTF
TGTGCCAGCAGTAACGGACAGAAGTTCTATGGCTACACCTTC
>NA|TRBD1|TRBJ1-6|TRBV4-3
CASSQGGQGSNSPLHF
TGCGCCAGCAGCCAAGGGGGACAGGGAAGCAACTCACCCCTCCACTTT
>NA|TRBD2|TRBJ2-1|TRBV4-2
CASSQEGGKSGSRNEQFF
TGTGCCAGCAGCCAAGAGGGCGGGAAGAGCGGGAGTAGGAATGAGCAGTTCTTC
>NA|NA|TRBJ2-1|TRBV10-3
CAISEHGYDEQFF
TGTGCCATCAGTGAGCACGGGTACGATGAGCAGTTCTTC
>NA|TRBD1|TRBJ1-1|TRBV2
CASSGQGATEAFF
TGTGCCAGCAGTGGACAGGGGGCCACTGAAGCTTTCTTT
>once|NA|TRBJ1-4|TRBV7-2
CASSLGHPNEKLFF
TGTGCCAGCAGCTTAGGGCACCCCAATGAAAAACTGTTTTTT
>NA|NA|TRBJ1-1|TRBV6-1
CASSEAELREAFF
TGTGCCAGCAGTGAAGCCGAGCTGAGAGAAGCTTTCTTT